This T cell receptor (beta chain) was captured in a study of control samples from healthy donors and cancer patients (dated by TCRdb to 2018 to 2020). Relative to germline, V is 4 bases shorter and J is 4 bases shorter, with 13 bases between their ends. The germline V gene (reference sequence) yields MNHEY for CDR1 and SMNVEV for CDR2. CDR3 length: 14 amino acids, cysteine to phenylalanine. Kept here is only the CDR3 DNA, which spans 42 bases and is read in frame from base 1. Libraries were prepared through the immunoSEQ multiplex PCR assay. The clones in this table, taken by TCRdb from immuneACCESS, are in-frame only. Not every clone is retained; where verified, under half of the shortfall comes from an unresolved V gene, and the cause of the rest is unknown. The sample table records about 130,000 clones; about 93% of these occur just once. 2.5% of the sample is in the top ten clones. Worth noting for this clone: Its cognate antigen has yet to be identified. No base quality values were provided; no much bigger clone lies one nucleotide off.

This receptor was taken from a man younger than 35 in good health. Material: blood. The chain is assembled from TRBV27 and TRBJ1-2; no D gene call is confident. The CDR3 reads CASSSRAPVYGYTF. The DNA reads TGTGCCAGCAGTTCCCGGGCCCCGGTCTATGGCTACACCTTC.